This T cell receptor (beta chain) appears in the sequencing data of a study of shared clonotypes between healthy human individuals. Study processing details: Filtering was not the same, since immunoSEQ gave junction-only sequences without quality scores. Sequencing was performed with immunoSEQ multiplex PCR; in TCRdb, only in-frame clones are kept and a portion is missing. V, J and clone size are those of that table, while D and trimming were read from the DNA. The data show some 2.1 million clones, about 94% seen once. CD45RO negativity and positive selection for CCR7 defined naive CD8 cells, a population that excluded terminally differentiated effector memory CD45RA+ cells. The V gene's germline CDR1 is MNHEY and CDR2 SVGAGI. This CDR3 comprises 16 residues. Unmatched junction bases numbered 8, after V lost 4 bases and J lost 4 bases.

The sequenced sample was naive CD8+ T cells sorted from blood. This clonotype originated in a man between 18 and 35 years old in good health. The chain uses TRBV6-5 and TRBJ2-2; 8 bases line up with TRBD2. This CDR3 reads CASSSTGTRGTGELFF. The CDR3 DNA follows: TGTGCCAGCAGTTCAACCGGGACTAGGGGCACCGGGGAGCTGTTTTTT.